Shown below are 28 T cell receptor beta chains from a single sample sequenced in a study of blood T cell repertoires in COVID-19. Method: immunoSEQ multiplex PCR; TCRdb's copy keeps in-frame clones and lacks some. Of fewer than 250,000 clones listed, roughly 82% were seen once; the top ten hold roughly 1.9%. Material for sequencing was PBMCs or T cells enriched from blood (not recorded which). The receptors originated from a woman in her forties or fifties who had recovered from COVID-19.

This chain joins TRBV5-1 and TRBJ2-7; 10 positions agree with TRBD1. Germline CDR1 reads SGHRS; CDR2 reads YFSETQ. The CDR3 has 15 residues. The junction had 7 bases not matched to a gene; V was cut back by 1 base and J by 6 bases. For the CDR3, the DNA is TGCGCCAGCAGCTTGAATCCGACAGGGGGCGGCGAGCAGTACTTC. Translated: CASSLNPTGGGEQYF.

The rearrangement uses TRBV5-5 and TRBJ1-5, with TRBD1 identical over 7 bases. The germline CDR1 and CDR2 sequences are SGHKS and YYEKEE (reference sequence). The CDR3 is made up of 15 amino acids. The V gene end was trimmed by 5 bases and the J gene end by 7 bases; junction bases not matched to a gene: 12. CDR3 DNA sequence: TGTGCCAGCAGTACCGGGGCCCCAGGGGGACAGCCCCAGCATTTT. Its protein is CASSTGAPGGQPQHF.

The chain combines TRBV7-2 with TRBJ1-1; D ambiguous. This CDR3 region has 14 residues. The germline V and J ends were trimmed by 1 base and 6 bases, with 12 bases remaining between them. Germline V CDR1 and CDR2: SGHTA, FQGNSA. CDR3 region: CASSLDTGRAEAFF. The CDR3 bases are TGTGCCAGCAGCTTAGATACGGGGAGGGCTGAAGCTTTCTTT.

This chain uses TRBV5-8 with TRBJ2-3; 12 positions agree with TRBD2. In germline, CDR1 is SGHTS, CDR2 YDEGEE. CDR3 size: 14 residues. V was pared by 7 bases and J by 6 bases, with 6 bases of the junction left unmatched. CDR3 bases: TGTGCCAGCGGACTAGCGGGGTCCCGGGATACGCAGTATTTT. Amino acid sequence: CASGLAGSRDTQYF.

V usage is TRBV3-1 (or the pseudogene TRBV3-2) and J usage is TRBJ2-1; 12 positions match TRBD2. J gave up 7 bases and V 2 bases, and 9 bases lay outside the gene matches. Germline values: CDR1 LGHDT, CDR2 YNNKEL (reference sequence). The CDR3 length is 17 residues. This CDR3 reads CASSQPWTSGMGNEQFF. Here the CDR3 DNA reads TGTGCCAGCAGCCAACCATGGACTAGCGGGATGGGGAATGAGCAGTTCTTC.

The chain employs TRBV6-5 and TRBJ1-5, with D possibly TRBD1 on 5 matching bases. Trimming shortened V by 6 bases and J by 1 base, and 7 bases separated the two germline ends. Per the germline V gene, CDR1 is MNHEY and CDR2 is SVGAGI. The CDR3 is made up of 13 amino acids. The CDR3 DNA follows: TGTGCCAGCAGCGACAGAAGCAATCAGCCCCAGCATTTT. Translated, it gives CASSDRSNQPQHF.

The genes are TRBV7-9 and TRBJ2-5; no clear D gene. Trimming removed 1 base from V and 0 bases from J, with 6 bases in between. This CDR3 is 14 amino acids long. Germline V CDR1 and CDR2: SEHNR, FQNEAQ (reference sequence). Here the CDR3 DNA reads TGTGCCAGCAGCTTAGGGCTGGACCAAGAGACCCAGTACTTC. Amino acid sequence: CASSLGLDQETQYF.

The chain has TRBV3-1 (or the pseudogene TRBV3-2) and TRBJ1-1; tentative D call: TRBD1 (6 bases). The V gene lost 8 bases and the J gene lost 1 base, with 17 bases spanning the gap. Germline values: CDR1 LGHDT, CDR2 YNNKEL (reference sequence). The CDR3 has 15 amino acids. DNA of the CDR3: TGTGCCAGCCGGAAACGGGAGGGGGGGAACACTGAAGCTTTCTTT. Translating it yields CASRKREGGNTEAFF.

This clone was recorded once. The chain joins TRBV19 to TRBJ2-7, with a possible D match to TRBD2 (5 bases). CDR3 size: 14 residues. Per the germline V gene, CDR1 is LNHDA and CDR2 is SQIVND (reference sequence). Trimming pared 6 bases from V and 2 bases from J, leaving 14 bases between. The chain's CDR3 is CASSPVAMTYEQYF. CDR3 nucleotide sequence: TGTGCCAGTAGCCCGGTAGCGATGACCTACGAGCAGTACTTC.

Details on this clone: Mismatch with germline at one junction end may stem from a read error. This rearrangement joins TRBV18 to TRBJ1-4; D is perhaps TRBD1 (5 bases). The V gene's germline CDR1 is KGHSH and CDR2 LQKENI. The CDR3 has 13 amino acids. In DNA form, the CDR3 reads TGTGCCAGCTCACCTGGGACTAGTGAAAAACTGTTTTTT. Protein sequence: CASSPGTSEKLFF.

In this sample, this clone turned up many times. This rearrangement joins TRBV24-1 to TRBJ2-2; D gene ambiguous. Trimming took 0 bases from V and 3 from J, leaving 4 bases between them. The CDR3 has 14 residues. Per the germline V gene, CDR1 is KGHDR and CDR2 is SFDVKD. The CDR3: CATSDLRDTGELFF. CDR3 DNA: TGTGCCACCAGTGATTTGCGGGACACCGGGGAGCTGTTTTTT.

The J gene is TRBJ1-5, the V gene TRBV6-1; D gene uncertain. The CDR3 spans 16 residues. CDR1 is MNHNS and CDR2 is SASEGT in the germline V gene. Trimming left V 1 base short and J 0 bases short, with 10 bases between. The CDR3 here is CASSEGFGGSNQPQHF. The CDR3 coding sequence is TGTGCCAGCAGTGAAGGGTTCGGAGGTAGCAATCAGCCCCAGCATTTT.

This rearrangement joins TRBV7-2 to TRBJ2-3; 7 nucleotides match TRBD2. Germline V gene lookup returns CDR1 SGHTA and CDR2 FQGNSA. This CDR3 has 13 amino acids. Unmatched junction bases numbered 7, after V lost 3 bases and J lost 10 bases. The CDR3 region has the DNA TGTGCCAGCAGCTTGAACCGGGACTACCCGCAGTATTTT. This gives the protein CASSLNRDYPQYF.

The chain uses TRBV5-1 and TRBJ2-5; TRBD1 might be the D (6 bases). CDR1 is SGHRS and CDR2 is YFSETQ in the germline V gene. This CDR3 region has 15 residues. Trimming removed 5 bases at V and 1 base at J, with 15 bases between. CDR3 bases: TGCGCCAGCAGTCTATGGCAGGGGATCCAAGAGACCCAGTACTTC. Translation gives CASSLWQGIQETQYF.

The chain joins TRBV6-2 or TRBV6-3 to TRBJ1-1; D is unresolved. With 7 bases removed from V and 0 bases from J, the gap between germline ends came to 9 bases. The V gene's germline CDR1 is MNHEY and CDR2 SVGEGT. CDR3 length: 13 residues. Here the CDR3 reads CASTPHLNTEAFF. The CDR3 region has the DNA TGTGCCAGCACCCCTCACTTGAACACTGAAGCTTTCTTT.

CDR3 residues: CASSLDTGMTGNTIYF. The CDR3 region has the DNA TGTGCCAGCAGCTTAGATACGGGGATGACTGGAAACACCATATATTTT. V gene TRBV7-2 combines with J gene TRBJ1-3; D ambiguous. Trimming pared 1 base from V and 2 bases from J, leaving 12 bases between. The CDR3 length is 16 residues. Germline loops: CDR1 SGHTA, CDR2 FQGNSA. The complete variable domain, with remaining parts taken from reference TRBV7-2 and TRBJ1-3, reads GAGVSQSPSNKVTEKGKDVELRCDPISGHTALYWYRQSLGQGLEFLIYFQGNSAPDKSGLPSDRFSAERTGGSVSTLTIQRTQQEDSAVYLCASSLDTGMTGNTIYFGEGSWLTVV.

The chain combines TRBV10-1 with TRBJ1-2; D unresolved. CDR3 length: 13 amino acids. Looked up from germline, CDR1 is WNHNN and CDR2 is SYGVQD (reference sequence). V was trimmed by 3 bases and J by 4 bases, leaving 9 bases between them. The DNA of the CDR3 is TGCGCCAGCAGTGAAGTCCTCGGCTATGGCTACACCTTC. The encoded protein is CASSEVLGYGYTF.

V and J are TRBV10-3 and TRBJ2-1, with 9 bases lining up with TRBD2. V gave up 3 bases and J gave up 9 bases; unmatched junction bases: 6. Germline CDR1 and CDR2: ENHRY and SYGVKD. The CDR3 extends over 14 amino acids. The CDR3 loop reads CAISDAGGPGEQFF. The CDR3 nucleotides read TGTGCCATCAGTGACGCGGGAGGGCCGGGTGAGCAGTTCTTC.

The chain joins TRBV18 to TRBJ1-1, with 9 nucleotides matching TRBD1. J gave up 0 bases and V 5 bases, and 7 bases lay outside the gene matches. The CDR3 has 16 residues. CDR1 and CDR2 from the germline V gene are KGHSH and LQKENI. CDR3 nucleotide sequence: TGTGCCAGCTCATTAACGGGACAGGGAATGAACACTGAAGCTTTCTTT. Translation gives CASSLTGQGMNTEAFF.

The CDR3 DNA reads TGCAGCGCGACAGGGGACTCCACAGATACGCAGTATTTT. It yields the protein CSATGDSTDTQYF. The rearrangement joins TRBV29-1 to TRBJ2-3; 8 bases align to TRBD1. There are 13 residues in the CDR3. Trimming cost V 7 bases and J 2 bases; bases outside gene matches: 5. Germline V gene sequence: CDR1 SQVTM, CDR2 ANQGSEA.

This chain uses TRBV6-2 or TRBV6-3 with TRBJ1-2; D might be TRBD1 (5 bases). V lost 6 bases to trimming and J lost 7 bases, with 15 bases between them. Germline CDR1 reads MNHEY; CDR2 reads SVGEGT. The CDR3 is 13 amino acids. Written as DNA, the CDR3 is TGTGCCAGCAGACCTACGAGGACATTTGGCTACACCTTC. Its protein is CASRPTRTFGYTF.

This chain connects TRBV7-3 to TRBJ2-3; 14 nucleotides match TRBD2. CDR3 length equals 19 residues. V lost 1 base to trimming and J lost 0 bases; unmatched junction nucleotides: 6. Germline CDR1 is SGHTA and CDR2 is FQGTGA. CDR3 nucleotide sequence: TGTGCCAGCAGCTTAAACAGGGGACTAGCGGGGGCGAGCACAGATACGCAGTATTTT. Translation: CASSLNRGLAGASTDTQYF.

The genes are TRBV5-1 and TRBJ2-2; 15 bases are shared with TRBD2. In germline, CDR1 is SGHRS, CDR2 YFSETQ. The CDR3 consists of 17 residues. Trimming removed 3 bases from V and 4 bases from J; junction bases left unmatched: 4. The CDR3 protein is CASSSGLAGGPTGELFF. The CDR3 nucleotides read TGCGCCAGCAGCTCCGGACTAGCGGGGGGGCCCACCGGGGAGCTGTTTTTT.

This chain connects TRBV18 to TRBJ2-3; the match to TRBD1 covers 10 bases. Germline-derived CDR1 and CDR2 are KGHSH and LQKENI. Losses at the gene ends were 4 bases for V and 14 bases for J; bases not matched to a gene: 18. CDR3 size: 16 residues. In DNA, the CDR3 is TGTGCCAGCTCACTTACCCCACGATCTGCCGGGACAGGGGCGTATTTT. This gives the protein CASSLTPRSAGTGAYF.

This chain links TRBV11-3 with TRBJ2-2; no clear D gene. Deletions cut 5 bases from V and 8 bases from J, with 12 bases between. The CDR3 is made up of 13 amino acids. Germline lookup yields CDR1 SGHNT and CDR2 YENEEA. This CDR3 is CASSLFWAGELFF. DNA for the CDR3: TGTGCCAGCAGCCTATTCTGGGCGGGGGAGCTGTTTTTT.

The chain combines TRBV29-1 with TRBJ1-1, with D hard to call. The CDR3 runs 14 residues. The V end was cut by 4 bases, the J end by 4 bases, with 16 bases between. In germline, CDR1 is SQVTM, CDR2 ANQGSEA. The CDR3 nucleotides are TGCAGCGTTGGCGGGGAGGGTGTGGGCACTGAAGCTTTCTTT. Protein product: CSVGGEGVGTEAFF.

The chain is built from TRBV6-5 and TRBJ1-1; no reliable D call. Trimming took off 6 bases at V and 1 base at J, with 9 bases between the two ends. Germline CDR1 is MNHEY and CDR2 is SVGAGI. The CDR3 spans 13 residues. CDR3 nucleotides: TGTGCCAGCAGCCCCCCAGAGAACACTGAAGCTTTCTTT. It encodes CASSPPENTEAFF.

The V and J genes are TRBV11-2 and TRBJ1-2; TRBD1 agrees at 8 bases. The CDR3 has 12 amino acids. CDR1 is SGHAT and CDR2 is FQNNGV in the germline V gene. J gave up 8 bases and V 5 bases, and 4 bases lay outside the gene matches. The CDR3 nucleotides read TGTGCCAGCAGCGAAGACAGGGGCGGCTACACCTTC. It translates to CASSEDRGGYTF. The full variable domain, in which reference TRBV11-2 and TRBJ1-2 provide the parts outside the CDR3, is EAGVAQSPRYKIIEKRQSVAFWCNPISGHATLYWYQQILGQGPKLLIQFQNNGVVDDSQLPKDRFSAERLKGVDSTLKIQPAKLEDSAVYLCASSEDRGGYTFGSGTRLTVV.